The T cell receptor (beta chain) under discussion was sequenced for a study of blood T cell repertoires in COVID-19. V was shortened by 5 bases and J by 0 bases, with 7 bases between the two germline ends. CDR1 MNHEY and CDR2 SMNVEV come from the germline V gene (reference sequence). This CDR3 has 13 amino acids. Clones were sequenced by immunoSEQ multiplex PCR, and TCRdb holds only the in-frame ones, with some missing. This table has 120,000 to 150,000 clones, under 85% appearing once. The TCR was taken from a man aged 50 or older with active or convalescent COVID-19. The sample comprised peripheral blood. The chain recombines TRBV27 with TRBJ1-1; D is undetermined. CDR3: CASSHHMNTEAFF. CDR3 sequence (DNA): TGTGCCAGCAGTCACCACATGAACACTGAAGCTTTCTTT.